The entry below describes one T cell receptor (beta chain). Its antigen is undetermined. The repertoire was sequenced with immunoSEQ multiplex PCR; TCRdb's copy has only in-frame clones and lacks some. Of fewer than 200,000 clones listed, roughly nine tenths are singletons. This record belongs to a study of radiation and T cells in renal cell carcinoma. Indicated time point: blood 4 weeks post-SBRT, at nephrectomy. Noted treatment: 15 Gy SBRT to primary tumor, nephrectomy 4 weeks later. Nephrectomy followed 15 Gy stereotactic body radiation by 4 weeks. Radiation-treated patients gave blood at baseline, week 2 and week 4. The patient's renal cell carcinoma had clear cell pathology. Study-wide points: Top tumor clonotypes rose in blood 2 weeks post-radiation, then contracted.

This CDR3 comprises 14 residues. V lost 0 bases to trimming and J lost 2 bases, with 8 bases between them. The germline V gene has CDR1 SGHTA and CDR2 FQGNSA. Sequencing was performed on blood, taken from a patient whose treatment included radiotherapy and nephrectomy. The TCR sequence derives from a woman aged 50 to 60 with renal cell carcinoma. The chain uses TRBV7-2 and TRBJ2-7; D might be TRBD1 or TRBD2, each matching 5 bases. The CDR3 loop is CASSLAGVTYEQYF. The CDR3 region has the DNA TGTGCCAGCAGCTTAGCGGGGGTAACCTACGAGCAGTACTTC. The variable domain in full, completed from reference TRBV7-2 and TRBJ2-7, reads GAGVSQSPSNKVTEKGKDVELRCDPISGHTALYWYRQSLGQGLEFLIYFQGNSAPDKSGLPSDRFSAERTGGSVSTLTIQRTQQEDSAVYLCASSLAGVTYEQYFGPGTRLTVT.